This TCR beta chain comes out of a study of cytomegalovirus exposure and HLA in healthy donors. With 60 Vbeta and 13 Jbeta primers, the PCR was carried out. Only in-frame clones appear in the TCRdb table, and some are missing; sequencing was by immunoSEQ multiplex PCR. This sample's table has approximately 34,000 clones. Worth noting for this clone: Its antigen remains unidentified.

Whole-study results and caveats: Later, an analysis showed that TCR beta chains associated with HLA were more clonally expanded than others that were equally common. Later on, a genetic analysis was performed. It linked a missense variant in DCLRE1C with V- and J-gene trimming of TCR beta. Most TCR sequences were seen very rarely across donors, but some public TCRs occurred in many. Common viral pathogens were later found to be apparently linked to several of the most significant clusters.

The germline V and J ends were trimmed by 0 bases and 7 bases, with 11 bases remaining between them. The V gene's germline CDR1 is SGHRS and CDR2 YFSETQ. The CDR3 runs to 14 residues. This sequence was found in a woman aged 40 to 50 in good health and CMV-seropositive. The chain is built from TRBV5-1 and TRBJ2-1; maybe TRBD1 (6 bases). Sequencing used PBMCs. This CDR3 reads CASSLDIGGNEQFF. The CDR3 DNA sequence: TGCGCCAGCAGCTTGGACATAGGGGGAAATGAGCAGTTCTTC.